The clone carrying this T cell receptor (beta chain) has just a few counts. These data originate in a study of shared clonotypes between healthy human individuals. The CDR3 contains 15 residues. V was shortened by 5 bases and J by 3 bases, with 14 bases between the two germline ends. Looked up from germline, CDR1 is SGHTA and CDR2 is FQGNSA. Libraries were prepared by immunoSEQ multiplex PCR; TCRdb keeps only in-frame clonotypes and omits some of them. The data contain roughly 700,000 clones, less than 85% of them seen just once; the ten biggest clones take up approximately 1.6%. The sample was memory CD4+ T cells sorted from blood. Subset denoted: CD45RA-negative fraction. This rearrangement joins TRBV7-2 to TRBJ1-5; tentative D call: TRBD1 (6 bases). The TCR sequence derives from a woman in her twenties or thirties in good health. CDR3 DNA sequence: TGTGCCAGCAGCCCAACCACAGGGATCAATCAGCCCCAGCATTTT. Translation: CASSPTTGINQPQHF.